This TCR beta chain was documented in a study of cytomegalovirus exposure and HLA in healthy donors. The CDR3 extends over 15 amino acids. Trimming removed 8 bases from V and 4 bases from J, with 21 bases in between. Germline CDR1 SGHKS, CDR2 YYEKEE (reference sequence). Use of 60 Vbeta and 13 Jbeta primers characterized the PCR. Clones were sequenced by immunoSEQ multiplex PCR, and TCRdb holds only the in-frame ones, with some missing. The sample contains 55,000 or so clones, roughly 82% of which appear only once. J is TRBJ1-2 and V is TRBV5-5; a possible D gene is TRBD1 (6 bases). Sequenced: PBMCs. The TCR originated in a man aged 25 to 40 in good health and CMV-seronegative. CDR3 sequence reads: CASSIQGTSLYGYTF. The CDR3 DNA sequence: TGTGCCAGTTCGATACAGGGTACTTCTCTCTATGGCTACACCTTC.